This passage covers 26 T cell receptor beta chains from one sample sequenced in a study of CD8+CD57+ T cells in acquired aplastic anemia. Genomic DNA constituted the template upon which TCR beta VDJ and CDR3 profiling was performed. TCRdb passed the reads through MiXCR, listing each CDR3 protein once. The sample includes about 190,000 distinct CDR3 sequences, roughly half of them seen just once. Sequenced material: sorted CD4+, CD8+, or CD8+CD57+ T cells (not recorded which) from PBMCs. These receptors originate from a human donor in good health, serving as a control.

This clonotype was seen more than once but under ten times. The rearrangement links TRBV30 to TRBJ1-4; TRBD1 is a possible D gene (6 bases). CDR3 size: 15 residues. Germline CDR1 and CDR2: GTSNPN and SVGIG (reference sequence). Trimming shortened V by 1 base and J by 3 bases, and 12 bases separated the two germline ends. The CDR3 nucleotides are TGTGCCTGGAGTGCCTCACAGGGCCCTAATGAAAAACTGTTTTTT. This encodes CAWSASQGPNEKLFF.

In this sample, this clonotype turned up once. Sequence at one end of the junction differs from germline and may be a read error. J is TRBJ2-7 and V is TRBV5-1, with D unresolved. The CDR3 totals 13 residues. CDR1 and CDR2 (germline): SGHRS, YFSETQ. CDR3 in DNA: TGCGCCAGCAGCTTGGGGCATACCTACGGGCAGTACTTC. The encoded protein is CASSLGHTYGQYF.

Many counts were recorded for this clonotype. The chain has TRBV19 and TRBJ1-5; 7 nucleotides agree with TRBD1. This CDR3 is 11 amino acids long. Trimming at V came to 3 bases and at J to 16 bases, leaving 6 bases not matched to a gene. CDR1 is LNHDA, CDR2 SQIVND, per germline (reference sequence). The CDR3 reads CASSIWTGVHF. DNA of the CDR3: TGTGCCAGTAGTATTTGGACAGGAGTACATTTT.

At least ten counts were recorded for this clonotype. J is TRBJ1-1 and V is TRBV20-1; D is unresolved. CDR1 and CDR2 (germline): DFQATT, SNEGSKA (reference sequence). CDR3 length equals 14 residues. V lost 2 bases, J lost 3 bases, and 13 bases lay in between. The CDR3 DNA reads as TGCAGTGCTAGAAAGTCAGTGAGAGACACTGAAGCTTTCTTT. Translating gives CSARKSVRDTEAFF.

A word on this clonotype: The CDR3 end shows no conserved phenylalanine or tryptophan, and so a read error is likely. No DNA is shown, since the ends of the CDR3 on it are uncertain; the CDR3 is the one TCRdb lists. The CDR3 is CASSPNYGYTFGS. The chain is built from TRBV2 and TRBJ2-5. The germline V gene has CDR1 SNHLY and CDR2 FYNNEI. With termini counted, the CDR3 has 13 amino acids.

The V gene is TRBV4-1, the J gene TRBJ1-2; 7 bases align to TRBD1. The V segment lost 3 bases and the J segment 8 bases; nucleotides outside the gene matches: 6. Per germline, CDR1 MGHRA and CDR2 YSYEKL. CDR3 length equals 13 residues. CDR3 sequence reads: CASSHQGTVGYTF. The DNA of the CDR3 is TGCGCCAGCAGCCATCAGGGGACAGTCGGCTACACCTTC.

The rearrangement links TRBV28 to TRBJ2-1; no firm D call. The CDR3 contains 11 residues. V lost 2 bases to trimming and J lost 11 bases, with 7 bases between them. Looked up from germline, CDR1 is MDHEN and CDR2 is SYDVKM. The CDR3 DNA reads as TGTGCCAGCAGTTTACGGTTAAAGCAGTTCTTC. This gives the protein CASSLRLKQFF.

CDR3 sequence reads: CASSSGLAGGNNEQFF. The DNA for the CDR3 is TGTGCCAGCAGCTCGGGACTAGCGGGGGGGAACAATGAGCAGTTCTTC. This chain links TRBV7-6 with TRBJ2-1; 16 nucleotides match TRBD2. This CDR3 is 16 amino acids long. V shed 4 bases and J 5 bases; nucleotides not matched to a gene: 2. Germline assignment: CDR1 SGHVS and CDR2 FNYEAQ.

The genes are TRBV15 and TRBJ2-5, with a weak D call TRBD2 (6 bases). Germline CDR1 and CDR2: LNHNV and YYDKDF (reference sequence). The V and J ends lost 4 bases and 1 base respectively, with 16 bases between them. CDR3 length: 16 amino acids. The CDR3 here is CATSNNRGLVQETQYF. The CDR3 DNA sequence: TGTGCCACCAGCAACAATAGGGGACTGGTCCAAGAGACCCAGTACTTC.

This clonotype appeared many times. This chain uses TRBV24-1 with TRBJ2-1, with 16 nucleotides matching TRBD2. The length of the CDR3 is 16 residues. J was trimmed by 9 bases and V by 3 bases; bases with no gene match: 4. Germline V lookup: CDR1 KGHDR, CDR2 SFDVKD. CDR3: CATSDPGTSGGGEQFF. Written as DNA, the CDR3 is TGTGCCACCAGTGATCCCGGGACTAGCGGGGGGGGTGAGCAGTTCTTC.

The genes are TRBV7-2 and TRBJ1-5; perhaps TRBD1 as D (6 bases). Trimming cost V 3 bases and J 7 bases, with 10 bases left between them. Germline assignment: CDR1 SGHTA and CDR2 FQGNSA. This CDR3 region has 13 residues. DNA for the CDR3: TGTGCCAGCAGCTTGGGGGGCGCGCAGCCCCAGCATTTT. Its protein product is CASSLGGAQPQHF.

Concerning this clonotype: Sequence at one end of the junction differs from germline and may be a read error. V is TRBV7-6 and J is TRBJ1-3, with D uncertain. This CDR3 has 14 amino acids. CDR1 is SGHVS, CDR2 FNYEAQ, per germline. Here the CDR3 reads CASSLVAETNTTYF. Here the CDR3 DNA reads TGTGCCAGCAGCCTAGTGGCGGAGACAAACACCACATATTTT.

DNA for the CDR3: TGTGCCAGCAGCTTCGTCCGGAGCAATCAGCCCCAGCATTTT. As protein: CASSFVRSNQPQHF. V and J are TRBV7-9 and TRBJ1-5; D is undetermined. The V gene's germline CDR1 is SEHNR and CDR2 FQNEAQ (reference sequence). With 3 bases removed from V and 1 base from J, the gap between germline ends came to 7 bases. This CDR3 spans 14 amino acids.

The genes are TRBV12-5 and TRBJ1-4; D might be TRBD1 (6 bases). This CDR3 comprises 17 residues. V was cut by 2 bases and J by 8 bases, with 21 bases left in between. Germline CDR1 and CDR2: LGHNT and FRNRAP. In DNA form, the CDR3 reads TGTGCTAGTGGTTTGATCGACAGGCCTCCCGCGAGAGAAAAACTGTTTTTT. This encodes CASGLIDRPPAREKLFF.

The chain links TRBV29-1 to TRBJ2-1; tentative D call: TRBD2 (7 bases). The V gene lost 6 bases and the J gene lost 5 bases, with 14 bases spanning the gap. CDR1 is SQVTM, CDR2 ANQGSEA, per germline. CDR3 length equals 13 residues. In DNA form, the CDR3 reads TGCAGCGTAAGGGGGGGATCGAACAATGAGCAGTTCTTC. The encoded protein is CSVRGGSNNEQFF.

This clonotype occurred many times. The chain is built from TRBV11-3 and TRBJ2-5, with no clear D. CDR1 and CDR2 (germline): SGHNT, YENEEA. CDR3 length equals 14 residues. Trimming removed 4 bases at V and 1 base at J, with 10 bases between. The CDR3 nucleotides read TGTGCCAGCAGCTCCCGGCACAGCCAAGAGACCCAGTACTTC. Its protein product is CASSSRHSQETQYF.

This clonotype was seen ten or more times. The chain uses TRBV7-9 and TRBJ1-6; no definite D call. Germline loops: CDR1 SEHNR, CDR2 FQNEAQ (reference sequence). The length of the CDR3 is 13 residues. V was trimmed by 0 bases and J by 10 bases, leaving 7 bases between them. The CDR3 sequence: CASSLAVSSPLHF. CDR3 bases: TGTGCCAGCAGCTTAGCGGTTAGCTCACCCCTCCACTTT. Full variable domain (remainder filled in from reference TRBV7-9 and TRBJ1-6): DTGVSQNPRHKITKRGQNVTFRCDPISEHNRLYWYRQTLGQGPEFLTYFQNEAQLEKSRLLSDRFSAERPKGSFSTLEIQRTEQGDSAMYLCASSLAVSSPLHFGNGTRLTVT.

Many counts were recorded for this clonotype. CDR3 DNA sequence: TGTGCCAGCAGACTACGGGGACGGACTCTCTCTGGGGCCAACGTCCTGACTTTC. It specifies CASRLRGRTLSGANVLTF. The chain couples TRBV6-4 to TRBJ2-6, with D possibly called TRBD1 or TRBD2 (5 bases each). V lost 6 bases and J 0 bases, leaving 18 bases between the germline ends. CDR1 is MRHNA, CDR2 SNTAGT, per germline. The CDR3 consists of 18 residues.

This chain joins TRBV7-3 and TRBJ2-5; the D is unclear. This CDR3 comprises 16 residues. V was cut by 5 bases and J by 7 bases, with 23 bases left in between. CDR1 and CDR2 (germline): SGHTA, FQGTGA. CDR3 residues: CASSPLSTNDVGTQYF. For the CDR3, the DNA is TGTGCCAGCAGCCCCCTCTCTACTAACGATGTTGGGACCCAGTACTTC. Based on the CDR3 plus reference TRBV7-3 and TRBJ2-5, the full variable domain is GAGVSQTPSNKVTEKGKYVELRCDPISGHTALYWYRQSLGQGPEFLIYFQGTGAADDSGLPNDRFFAVRPEGSVSTLKIQRTERGDSAVYLCASSPLSTNDVGTQYFGPGTRLLVL.

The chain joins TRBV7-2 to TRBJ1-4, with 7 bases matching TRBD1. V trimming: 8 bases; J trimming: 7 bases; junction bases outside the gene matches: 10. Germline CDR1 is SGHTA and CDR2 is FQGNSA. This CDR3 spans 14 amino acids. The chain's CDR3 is CASSSQGKGEKLFF. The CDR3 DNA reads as TGTGCCAGCTCGTCACAGGGGAAGGGTGAAAAACTGTTTTTT.

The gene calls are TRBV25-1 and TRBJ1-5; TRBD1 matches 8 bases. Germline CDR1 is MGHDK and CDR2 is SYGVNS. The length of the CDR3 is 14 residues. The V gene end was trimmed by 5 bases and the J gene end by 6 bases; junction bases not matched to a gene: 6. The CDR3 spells CASSNTQGVQPQHF. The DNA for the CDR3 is TGTGCCAGCAGTAACACACAGGGGGTTCAGCCCCAGCATTTT.

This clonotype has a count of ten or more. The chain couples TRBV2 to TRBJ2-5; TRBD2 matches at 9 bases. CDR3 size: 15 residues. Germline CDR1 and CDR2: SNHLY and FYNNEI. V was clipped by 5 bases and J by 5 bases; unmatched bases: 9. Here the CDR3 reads CASSRLAARRETQYF. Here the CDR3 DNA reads TGTGCCAGCAGTCGACTAGCGGCTCGGCGGGAGACCCAGTACTTC.

The CDR3 DNA follows: TGTGCCACCAGCAGCTCCGGGGCCTCAGGCGATGAGCAGTTCTTC. Translated, it gives CATSSSGASGDEQFF. This chain connects TRBV15 to TRBJ2-1; D may match TRBD1 or TRBD2 (5 bases each). CDR3 length: 15 amino acids. Trimming removed 3 bases at V and 8 bases at J, with 17 bases between. CDR1 and CDR2 from the germline V gene are LNHNV and YYDKDF (reference sequence).

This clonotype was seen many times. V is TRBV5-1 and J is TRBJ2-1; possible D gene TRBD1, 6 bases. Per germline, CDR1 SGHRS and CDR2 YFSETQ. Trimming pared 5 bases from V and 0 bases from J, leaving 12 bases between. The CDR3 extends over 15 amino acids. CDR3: CASSFDRPSYNEQFF. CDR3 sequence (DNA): TGCGCCAGCAGTTTCGACAGGCCCTCCTACAATGAGCAGTTCTTC.

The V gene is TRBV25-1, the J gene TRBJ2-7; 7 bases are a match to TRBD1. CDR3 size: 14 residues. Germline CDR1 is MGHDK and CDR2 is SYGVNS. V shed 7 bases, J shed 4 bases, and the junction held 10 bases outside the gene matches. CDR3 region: CASIIGTVGYEQYF. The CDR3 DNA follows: TGTGCCAGCATCATAGGGACAGTGGGATACGAGCAGTACTTC.

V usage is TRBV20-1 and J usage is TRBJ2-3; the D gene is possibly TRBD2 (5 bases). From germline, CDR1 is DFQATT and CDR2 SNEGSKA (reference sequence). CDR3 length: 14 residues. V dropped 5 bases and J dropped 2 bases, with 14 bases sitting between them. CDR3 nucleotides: TGCAGTGCTCCCTTCCGGGGAACCACAGATACGCAGTATTTT. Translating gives CSAPFRGTTDTQYF.